Below are 10 T cell receptor beta chains sequenced from a single sample in a study of T cell repertoires in cytomegalovirus infection. Their recognized antigens are unknown. TCRdb independently ran MiXCR on the reads; one entry per CDR3 protein. The table includes about 700,000 distinct CDR3 sequences, roughly a third detected once. Here the sequenced sample was cultured PBMCs, taken from culture after CMV antigen stimulation. Every receptor here comes from a human donor in good health (CMV status not recorded). Some clones in this sample may be carry-over from other donors' samples.

The chain recombines TRBV6-6 with TRBJ2-1; D is possibly TRBD2 (5 bases). Trimming took 10 bases from V and 7 from J, leaving 20 bases between them. This CDR3 spans 14 amino acids. Germline CDR1 and CDR2: MNHNY and SVGAGI (reference sequence). For the CDR3, the DNA is TGTGCCACCGCCGGCGGGCCAGTTGGAAATGAGCAGTTCTTC. It specifies CATAGGPVGNEQFF.

This clonotype has only a few counts. V usage is TRBV20-1 and J usage is TRBJ2-1; 8 bases fit TRBD2. The germline CDR1 and CDR2 sequences are DFQATT and SNEGSKA (reference sequence). This CDR3 region has 13 residues. V gave up 4 bases and J gave up 4 bases; unmatched junction bases: 3. DNA of the CDR3: TGCAGTGCTATAACGGGGGGGTACAATGAGCAGTTCTTC. This sequence encodes CSAITGGYNEQFF.

The chain joins TRBV5-4 to TRBJ1-6; no firm D call. The CDR3 totals 15 residues. Per germline, CDR1 SGHNT and CDR2 YYREEE (reference sequence). Trimming took 4 bases from V and 5 from J, leaving 13 bases between them. In DNA form, the CDR3 reads TGTGCCAGCAGCACAGACCCGACCAATAATTCACCCCTCCACTTT. Its protein product is CASSTDPTNNSPLHF. Full variable domain (outside the CDR3, taken from reference TRBV5-4 and TRBJ1-6): ETGVTQSPTHLIKTRGQQVTLRCSSQSGHNTVSWYQQALGQGPQFIFQYYREEENGRGNFPPRFSGLQFPNYSSELNVNALELDDSALYLCASSTDPTNNSPLHFGNGTRLTVT.

At least ten counts were recorded for this clonotype. This chain's CDR3 is CASSSGLAGYEQYF. CDR3 nucleotide sequence: TGTGCCAGCAGCTCCGGACTAGCGGGCTACGAGCAGTACTTC. This chain links TRBV7-2 with TRBJ2-7; 11 bases match TRBD2. CDR1 is SGHTA, CDR2 FQGNSA, per germline. The ends lost 4 bases at V and 3 bases at J; junction bases unmatched: 2. The CDR3 extends over 14 amino acids.

This clonotype occurred a few times. The gene calls are TRBV28 and TRBJ2-1, with 8 positions matching TRBD1. Germline CDR1 reads MDHEN; CDR2 reads SYDVKM. There are 15 residues in the CDR3. Germline trimming cut 5 bases from V and 4 bases from J; bases unmatched to any gene: 7. Written as DNA, the CDR3 is TGTGCCAGCAGTCCCTCGACAGGGGTTTACAATGAGCAGTTCTTC. Protein: CASSPSTGVYNEQFF.

This clonotype was seen ten or more times. V and J are TRBV4-1 and TRBJ2-7; D is undetermined. The V end was cut by 1 base, the J end by 2 bases, with 6 bases between. Germline assignment: CDR1 MGHRA and CDR2 YSYEKL. The CDR3 is 13 residues long. This CDR3 reads CASSQGRTYEQYF. In DNA form, the CDR3 reads TGCGCCAGCAGCCAAGGAAGGACCTACGAGCAGTACTTC.

This clonotype appeared many times. The chain couples TRBV6-1 to TRBJ1-1; D is undetermined. Germline assignment: CDR1 MNHNS and CDR2 SASEGT. V gave up 1 base and J gave up 5 bases, with 8 bases separating them. The CDR3 length is 13 residues. This chain's CDR3 is CASSEVPETEAFF. For the CDR3, the DNA is TGTGCCAGCAGTGAAGTTCCGGAAACTGAAGCTTTCTTT.

The V call is TRBV6-8, the J call TRBJ2-3; 14 nucleotides align to TRBD2. Germline lookup yields CDR1 MNHGY and CDR2 SAAAGT. Trimming took 0 bases from V and 4 from J; bases not matched to a gene: 15. This CDR3 has 21 amino acids. This CDR3 reads CASSYSRLAGGPHPSADTQYF. CDR3 bases: TGTGCCAGCAGTTACTCCAGACTAGCGGGAGGGCCCCACCCATCGGCAGATACGCAGTATTTT.

This clonotype was recorded a few times. The genes are TRBV7-6 and TRBJ2-5; the D gene is possibly TRBD1 (5 bases). From germline, CDR1 is SGHVS and CDR2 FNYEAQ. The CDR3 covers 15 residues. The V gene lost 4 bases and the J gene lost 3 bases, with 15 bases spanning the gap. The CDR3 bases are TGTGCCAGCAGCTCGACAAAGGGGCTAAAAGAGACCCAGTACTTC. It specifies CASSSTKGLKETQYF.

This clonotype was counted at least ten times. The CDR3 DNA reads as TGTGCCAGCAGCAGTCGTAGCGGGACCTCCTACGAGCAGTACTTC. Amino acid sequence: CASSSRSGTSYEQYF. The chain uses TRBV7-2 and TRBJ2-7; 8 nucleotides match TRBD2. Germline-derived CDR1 and CDR2 are SGHTA and FQGNSA. Trimming took 5 bases from V and 0 from J; bases not matched to a gene: 6. The CDR3 has 15 residues.